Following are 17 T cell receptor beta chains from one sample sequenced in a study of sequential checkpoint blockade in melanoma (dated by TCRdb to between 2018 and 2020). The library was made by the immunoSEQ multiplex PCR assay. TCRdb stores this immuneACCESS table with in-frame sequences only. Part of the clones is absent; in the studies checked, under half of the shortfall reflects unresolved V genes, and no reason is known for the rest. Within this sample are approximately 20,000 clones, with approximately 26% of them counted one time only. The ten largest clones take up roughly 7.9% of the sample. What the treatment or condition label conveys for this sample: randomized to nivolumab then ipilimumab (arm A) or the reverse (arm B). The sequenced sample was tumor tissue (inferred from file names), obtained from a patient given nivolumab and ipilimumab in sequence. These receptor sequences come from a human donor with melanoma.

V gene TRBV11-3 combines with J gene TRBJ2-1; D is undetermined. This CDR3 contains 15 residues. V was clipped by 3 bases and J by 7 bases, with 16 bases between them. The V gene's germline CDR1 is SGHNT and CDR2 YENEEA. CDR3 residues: CASSLVRSSENEQFF. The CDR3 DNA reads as TGTGCCAGCAGCTTGGTCAGGAGTTCGGAGAATGAGCAGTTCTTC. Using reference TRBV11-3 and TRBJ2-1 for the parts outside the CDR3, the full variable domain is EAGVVQSPRYKIIEKKQPVAFWCNPISGHNTLYWYLQNLGQGPELLIRYENEEAVDDSQLPKDRFSAERLKGVDSTLKIQPAELGDSAVYLCASSLVRSSENEQFFGPGTRLTVL.

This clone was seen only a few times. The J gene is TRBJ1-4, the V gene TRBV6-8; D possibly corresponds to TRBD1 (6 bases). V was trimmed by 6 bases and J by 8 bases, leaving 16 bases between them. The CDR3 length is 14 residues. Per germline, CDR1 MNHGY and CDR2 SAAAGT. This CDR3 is CASRQQGLREKLFF. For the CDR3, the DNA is TGTGCCAGCAGGCAACAGGGACTCCGGGAAAAACTGTTTTTT.

The CDR3 loop is CASSPVGVDYEQYF. The CDR3 DNA reads as TGTGCCAGCAGCCCCGTCGGGGTGGACTACGAGCAGTACTTC. This rearrangement joins TRBV11-3 to TRBJ2-7; a possible D gene is TRBD2 (5 bases). The V gene's germline CDR1 is SGHNT and CDR2 YENEEA. This CDR3 spans 14 amino acids. The germline V and J ends were trimmed by 5 bases and 3 bases, with 14 bases remaining between them.

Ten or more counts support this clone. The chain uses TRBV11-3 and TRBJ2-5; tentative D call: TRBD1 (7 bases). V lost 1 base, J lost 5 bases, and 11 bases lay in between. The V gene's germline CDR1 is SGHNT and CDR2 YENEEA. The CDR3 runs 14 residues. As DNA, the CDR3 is TGTGCCAGCAGCTTAGGTGCAGGGGGGGAGACCCAGTACTTC. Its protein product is CASSLGAGGETQYF.

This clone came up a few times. The CDR3 region has the DNA TGTGCCAGCAGTTACTATTGGGACGGGCAAACATATAGCAATCAGCCCCAGCATTTT. Translating it yields CASSYYWDGQTYSNQPQHF. This chain uses TRBV6-8 with TRBJ1-5; D may be TRBD1 (5 bases). V dropped 1 base and J dropped 0 bases, with 19 bases sitting between them. Germline values: CDR1 MNHGY, CDR2 SAAAGT. This CDR3 spans 19 amino acids.

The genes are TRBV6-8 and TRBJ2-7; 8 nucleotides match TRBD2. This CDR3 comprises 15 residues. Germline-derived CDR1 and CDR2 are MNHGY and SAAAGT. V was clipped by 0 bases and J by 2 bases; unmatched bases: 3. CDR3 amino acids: CASSYSAGDAYEQYF. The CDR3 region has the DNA TGTGCCAGCAGTTACTCAGCGGGGGATGCCTACGAGCAGTACTTC.

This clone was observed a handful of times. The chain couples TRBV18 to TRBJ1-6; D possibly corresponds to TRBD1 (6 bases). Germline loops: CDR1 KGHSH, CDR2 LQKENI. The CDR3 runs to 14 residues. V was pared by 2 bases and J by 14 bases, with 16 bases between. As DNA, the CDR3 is TGTGCCAGCTCACCAACAGGGTTGGGCTCGACCCTCCACTTT. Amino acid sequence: CASSPTGLGSTLHF.

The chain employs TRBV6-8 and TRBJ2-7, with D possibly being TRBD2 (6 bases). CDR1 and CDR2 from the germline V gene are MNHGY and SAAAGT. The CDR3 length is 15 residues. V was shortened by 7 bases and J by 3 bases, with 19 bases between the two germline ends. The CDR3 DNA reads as TGTGCCAGCAAGCCATCTCGCGGGGCAAACTACGAGCAGTACTTC. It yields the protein CASKPSRGANYEQYF.

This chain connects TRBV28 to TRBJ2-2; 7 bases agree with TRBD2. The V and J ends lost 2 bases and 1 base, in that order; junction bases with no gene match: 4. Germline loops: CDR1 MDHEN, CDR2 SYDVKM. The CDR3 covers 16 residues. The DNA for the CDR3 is TGTGCCAGCAGTTTAGGGAGGGGCAAGAACACCGGGGAGCTGTTTTTT. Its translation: CASSLGRGKNTGELFF.

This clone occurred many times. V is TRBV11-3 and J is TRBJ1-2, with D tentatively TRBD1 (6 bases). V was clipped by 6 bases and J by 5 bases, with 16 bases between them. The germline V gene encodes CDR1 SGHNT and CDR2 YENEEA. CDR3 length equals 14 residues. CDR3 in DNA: TGTGCCAGCAGGGTGACAGGTTCCCAGTATGGCTACACCTTC. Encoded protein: CASRVTGSQYGYTF. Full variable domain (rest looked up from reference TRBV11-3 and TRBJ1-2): EAGVVQSPRYKIIEKKQPVAFWCNPISGHNTLYWYLQNLGQGPELLIRYENEEAVDDSQLPKDRFSAERLKGVDSTLKIQPAELGDSAVYLCASRVTGSQYGYTFGSGTRLTVV.

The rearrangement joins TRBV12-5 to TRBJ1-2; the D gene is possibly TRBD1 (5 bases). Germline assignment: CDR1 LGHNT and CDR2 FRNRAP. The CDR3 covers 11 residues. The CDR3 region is CASTSGYGYTF. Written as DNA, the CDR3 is TGTGCCAGCACCTCAGGGTATGGCTACACCTTC.

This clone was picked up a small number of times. Written as DNA, the CDR3 is TGCGCCAGCAGCCAAGATTTCAGTTCCAACTATGGCTACACCTTC. It is translated as CASSQDFSSNYGYTF. This chain links TRBV4-1 with TRBJ1-2, with no clear D. Germline-derived CDR1 and CDR2 are MGHRA and YSYEKL. Trimming removed 0 bases from V and 2 bases from J, with 10 bases in between. The CDR3 sequence is 15 residues long.

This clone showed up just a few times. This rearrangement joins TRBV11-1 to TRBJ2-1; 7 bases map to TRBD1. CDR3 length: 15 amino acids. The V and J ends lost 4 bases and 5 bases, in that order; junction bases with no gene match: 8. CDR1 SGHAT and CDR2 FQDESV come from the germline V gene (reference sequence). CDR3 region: CASSSFPGTDNEQFF. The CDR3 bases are TGTGCCAGCAGCTCGTTCCCCGGGACAGACAATGAGCAGTTCTTC.

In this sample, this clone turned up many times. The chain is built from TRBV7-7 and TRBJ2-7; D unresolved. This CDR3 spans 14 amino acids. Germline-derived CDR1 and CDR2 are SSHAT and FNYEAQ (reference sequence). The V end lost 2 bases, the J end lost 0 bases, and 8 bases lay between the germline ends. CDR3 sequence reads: CASSLPGDSYEQYF. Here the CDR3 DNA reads TGTGCCAGCAGCTTACCGGGCGACTCCTACGAGCAGTACTTC.

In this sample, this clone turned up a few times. In nucleotides, the CDR3 is TGTGCCAGCAGTGCCGGGACGGCGAGCACAGATACGCAGTATTTT. Translating it yields CASSAGTASTDTQYF. The rearrangement uses TRBV2 and TRBJ2-3, with D tentatively TRBD1 or TRBD2 (5 bases each). Trimming took off 4 bases at V and 0 bases at J, with 11 bases between the two ends. Germline V lookup: CDR1 SNHLY, CDR2 FYNNEI. The CDR3 extends over 15 amino acids.

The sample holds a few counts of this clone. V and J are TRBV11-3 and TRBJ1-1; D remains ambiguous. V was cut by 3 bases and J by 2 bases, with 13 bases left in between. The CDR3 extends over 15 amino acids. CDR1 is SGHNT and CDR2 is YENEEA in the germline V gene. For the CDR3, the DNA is TGTGCCAGCAGCTTGTATATGGGTTTTAACACTGAAGCTTTCTTT. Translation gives CASSLYMGFNTEAFF.

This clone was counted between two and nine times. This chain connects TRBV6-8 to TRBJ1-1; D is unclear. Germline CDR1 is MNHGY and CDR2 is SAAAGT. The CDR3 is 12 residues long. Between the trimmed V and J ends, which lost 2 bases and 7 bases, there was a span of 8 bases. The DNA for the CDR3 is TGTGCCAGCAGTTACACCATAAATGAAGCTTTCTTT. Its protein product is CASSYTINEAFF.